This TCR beta chain was profiled in a study of blood T cell repertoires in COVID-19. In the study overall: T cells, B-cell-depleted T cells, or PBMCs supplied cDNA or gDNA.

Repertoires were generated with immunoSEQ multiplex PCR, while TCRdb's copy carries only in-frame clones and drops some. The sample lists some 42,000 clones, roughly 88% occurring once. Trimming cost V 4 bases and J 4 bases, with 13 bases left between them. The CDR3 consists of 14 residues. Per the germline V gene, CDR1 is LNHDA and CDR2 is SQIVND (reference sequence). V and J are TRBV19 and TRBJ1-1; tentative D call: TRBD1 (6 bases). This clonotype originated in a human donor in a cohort sampled during active COVID-19. The sample consisted of peripheral blood. The CDR3 region is CASSNLGTTTEAFF. CDR3 nucleotide sequence: TGTGCCAGTAGTAACCTCGGGACAACCACTGAAGCTTTCTTT.